This passage covers 16 T cell receptor beta chains from one sample sequenced in a study of CD8+ T cells in alopecia areata (dated by TCRdb to 2016 to 2019). Receptor libraries were prepared by the immunoSEQ multiplex PCR assay. RNA was extracted from all samples and reverse transcribed into cDNA, which served as template for TCR sequencing. Imported from immuneACCESS, the table was reduced by TCRdb to in-frame sequences with V and J called. These copies leave out some clones; in studies compared against another copy, an unresolved V gene accounts for under half, and the cause of the remainder is not known. This sample holds 150,000 or so clones; around 47% were observed only once. Clones ranked in the top ten supply approximately 7% of the sample. Specimen: CD4+ T cells sorted from blood. All receptors derive from a human donor with alopecia areata.

The chain employs TRBV5-1 and TRBJ2-1; TRBD1 or TRBD2 may be the D gene (5 bases each). The CDR3 extends over 12 amino acids. V dropped 4 bases and J dropped 9 bases, with 11 bases sitting between them. CDR1 is SGHRS, CDR2 YFSETQ, per germline. CDR3 DNA: TGCGCCAGCAGCATACCGGGGCCTGAGCAGTTCTTC. Encoded protein: CASSIPGPEQFF.

The J gene is TRBJ2-7, the V gene TRBV27; D is unresolved. This CDR3 is built from 13 residues. Trimming took off 4 bases at V and 3 bases at J, with 10 bases between the two ends. CDR1 is MNHEY and CDR2 is SMNVEV in the germline V gene (reference sequence). CDR3 region: CASSYYEDYEQYF. CDR3 sequence (DNA): TGTGCCAGCAGTTACTACGAAGACTACGAGCAGTACTTC.

This clone was counted a few times. The CDR3 protein is CASSLDDNTGELFF. CDR3 DNA sequence: TGCGCCAGCAGCTTGGACGACAACACCGGGGAGCTGTTTTTT. This sequence joins TRBV5-1 and TRBJ2-2; D is ambiguous. The CDR3 covers 14 residues. V lost 0 bases to trimming and J lost 2 bases, with 5 bases between them. Germline CDR1 SGHRS, CDR2 YFSETQ.

The chain joins TRBV29-1 to TRBJ2-3, with 7 bases aligning to TRBD2. This CDR3 is 14 amino acids long. Germline values: CDR1 SQVTM, CDR2 ANQGSEA. With 5 bases clipped from V and 3 bases from J, the junction kept 8 bases outside the gene matches. In DNA, the CDR3 is TGCAGCGTTTGGGAGGGGTCGAGGACAGATACGCAGTATTTT. Translated: CSVWEGSRTDTQYF.

The chain has TRBV13 and TRBJ1-2; TRBD1 matches 7 bases. Looked up from germline, CDR1 is PRHDT and CDR2 is FYEKMQ (reference sequence). This CDR3 is built from 17 residues. Trimming cost V 2 bases and J 1 base; bases outside gene matches: 10. CDR3 nucleotides: TGTGCCAGCAGCTTACGAAACAGGGGAGACCATAACTATGGCTACACCTTC. It translates to CASSLRNRGDHNYGYTF.

There are a few counts of this clone. The V gene is TRBV29-1, the J gene TRBJ2-2; weak D call: TRBD2 (6 bases). CDR1 is SQVTM, CDR2 ANQGSEA, per germline. V lost 5 bases and J lost 6, with 16 bases in between. The CDR3 contains 14 residues. The CDR3 here is CSVRRLEGSGELFF. DNA for the CDR3: TGCAGCGTTCGCCGACTAGAGGGGTCCGGGGAGCTGTTTTTT.

The chain carries TRBV27 and TRBJ2-2; no reliable D call. Germline CDR1 is MNHEY and CDR2 is SMNVEV (reference sequence). The CDR3 length is 14 residues. Trimming shortened V by 1 base and J by 2 bases, and 5 bases separated the two germline ends. CDR3 sequence (DNA): TGTGCCAGCAGTTTATTTGGTAACACCGGGGAGCTGTTTTTT. It codes for CASSLFGNTGELFF.

Here the CDR3 reads CSAGQDYNEQFF. The DNA for the CDR3 is TGCAGCGCGGGACAAGATTACAATGAGCAGTTCTTC. The genes are TRBV29-1 and TRBJ2-1, with TRBD1 as a possible D gene (6 bases). Trimming pared 7 bases from V and 4 bases from J, leaving 11 bases between. This CDR3 spans 12 amino acids. CDR1 and CDR2 (germline): SQVTM, ANQGSEA.

The V and J genes are TRBV28 and TRBJ1-2, with 9 bases aligning to TRBD1. The CDR3 has 13 residues. Germline-derived CDR1 and CDR2 are MDHEN and SYDVKM. Trimming at V came to 6 bases and at J to 7 bases, leaving 6 bases not matched to a gene. The CDR3 here is CASRSGQGIGYTF. In DNA, the CDR3 is TGTGCCAGCAGGAGCGGACAGGGGATTGGCTACACCTTC.

This chain uses TRBV29-1 with TRBJ2-1; 11 nucleotides align to TRBD1. The CDR3 has 15 amino acids. The germline V gene encodes CDR1 SQVTM and CDR2 ANQGSEA. J gave up 9 bases and V 7 bases, and 14 bases lay outside the gene matches. The CDR3 region is CSATTPDRGLGEQFF. In DNA, the CDR3 is TGCAGCGCCACCACCCCGGACAGGGGGCTAGGTGAGCAGTTCTTC.

The chain joins TRBV4-1 to TRBJ2-1; D uncertain. In germline, CDR1 is MGHRA, CDR2 YSYEKL. This CDR3 has 11 amino acids. Trimming shortened V by 4 bases and J by 4 bases, and 2 bases separated the two germline ends. The CDR3 sequence: CASSRYNEQFF. The CDR3 region has the DNA TGCGCCAGCAGCCGATACAATGAGCAGTTCTTC.

The V gene is TRBV27, the J gene TRBJ1-5, with a possible D match to TRBD1 (5 bases). V was clipped by 3 bases and J by 9 bases, with 15 bases between them. Germline V CDR1 and CDR2: MNHEY, SMNVEV (reference sequence). The CDR3 totals 14 residues. The CDR3: CASSFRGESAPQHF. The DNA of the CDR3 is TGTGCCAGCAGTTTTAGAGGGGAATCGGCGCCCCAGCATTTT.

This clone was detected a few times. The V gene is TRBV5-1, the J gene TRBJ2-3, with TRBD2 identical over 7 bases. Germline trimming cut 4 bases from V and 0 bases from J; bases unmatched to any gene: 5. CDR1 is SGHRS and CDR2 is YFSETQ in the germline V gene. The CDR3 covers 15 residues. The DNA of the CDR3 is TGCGCCAGCAGCCGGAATAGCGGGAGCACAGATACGCAGTATTTT. As protein: CASSRNSGSTDTQYF. The full variable domain, its missing parts supplied by reference TRBV5-1 and TRBJ2-3, is KAGVTQTPRYLIKTRGQQVTLSCSPISGHRSVSWYQQTPGQGLQFLFEYFSETQRNKGNFPGRFSGRQFSNSRSEMNVSTLELGDSALYLCASSRNSGSTDTQYFGPGTRLTVL.

This clone was seen a few times. The chain links TRBV7-9 to TRBJ2-3; possible D gene TRBD2, 5 bases. Deletions cut 5 bases from V and 7 bases from J, with 13 bases between. Germline values: CDR1 SEHNR, CDR2 FQNEAQ (reference sequence). This CDR3 has 13 amino acids. The CDR3 DNA reads TGTGCCAGCAGCCGAGATCGGGGAAATACGCAGTATTTT. Protein: CASSRDRGNTQYF.

The chain combines TRBV29-1 with TRBJ2-5; D possibly matches TRBD1 or TRBD2 (7 bases each). Trimming shortened V by 4 bases and J by 2 bases, and 20 bases separated the two germline ends. CDR1 is SQVTM, CDR2 ANQGSEA, per germline. This CDR3 spans 16 amino acids. CDR3 DNA: TGCAGCGTTGGGGGAGGGGGACAGCGGAGGCAAGAGACCCAGTACTTC. Translated: CSVGGGGQRRQETQYF.

The table lists this clone with a few counts. The V call is TRBV5-6, the J call TRBJ2-5; TRBD1 aligns across 8 bases. V gave up 1 base and J gave up 5 bases; unmatched junction bases: 7. The germline CDR1 and CDR2 sequences are SGHDT and YYEEEE. The CDR3 has 15 residues. The CDR3 nucleotides are TGTGCCAGCAGCTTGACACAGGGGGGAGGTGAGACCCAGTACTTC. Translated: CASSLTQGGGETQYF.